These 30 T cell receptor beta chains were all obtained from the same sample, sequenced in a study of shared T cell receptors in the human thymus. This table comes from immunoSEQ multiplex PCR, and its TCRdb copy is limited to in-frame clones, with some not included. Among approximately 760,000 clones listed, 70% to 90% were seen once. These same data were also listed under a study on human thymus T cells.

Sequencing input: thymocytes. The source is a girl in the first two years of life with a congenital heart defect.

CDR3 bases: TGTGCCAGCAGTCCATGCCCGGGGAGCGGAAACACCATATATTTT. It translates to CASSPCPGSGNTIYF. This chain connects TRBV28 to TRBJ1-3, with D uncertain. Germline CDR1 and CDR2: MDHEN and SYDVKM. Trimming took 5 bases from V and 4 from J, leaving 15 bases between them. The CDR3 loop spans 15 amino acids.

This clone has a handful of counts. The chain carries TRBV25-1 and TRBJ1-3, with TRBD1 matching 7 bases. Looked up from germline, CDR1 is MGHDK and CDR2 is SYGVNS. The CDR3 spans 16 residues. The ends lost 5 bases at V and 0 bases at J; junction bases unmatched: 7. The DNA for the CDR3 is TGTGCCAGCAGTCGACAGGGCCCCTTCTCTGGAAACACCATATATTTT. Its protein product is CASSRQGPFSGNTIYF.

The V and J genes are TRBV25-1 and TRBJ2-2; possible D gene TRBD1, 5 bases. The CDR3 runs to 17 residues. Germline V CDR1 and CDR2: MGHDK, SYGVNS. V lost 1 base, J lost 2 bases, and 14 bases lay in between. CDR3 in amino acids: CASSEFVGALNTGELFF. The CDR3 nucleotides read TGTGCCAGCAGTGAATTTGTAGGGGCGCTTAACACCGGGGAGCTGTTTTTT.

The chain carries TRBV7-9 and TRBJ2-2; 7 positions match TRBD1. V gave up 5 bases and J gave up 0 bases; unmatched junction bases: 6. Germline V gives CDR1 SEHNR, CDR2 FQNEAQ (reference sequence). This CDR3 is 16 amino acids long. The CDR3 nucleotides are TGTGCCAGCAGCCTCCAAGACAGGGCGAACACCGGGGAGCTGTTTTTT. Translating gives CASSLQDRANTGELFF.

This clone occurred a few times. V gene TRBV19 combines with J gene TRBJ1-1; TRBD1 might be the D (5 bases). The CDR3 consists of 14 residues. The germline gives CDR1 LNHDA, CDR2 SQIVND (reference sequence). V gave up 6 bases and J gave up 3 bases, with 14 bases separating them. CDR3 bases: TGTGCCAGTAGCTCGGACACCTTAGACACTGAAGCTTTCTTT. Its protein is CASSSDTLDTEAFF.

The rearrangement joins TRBV6-1 to TRBJ1-4, with TRBD1 identical over 8 bases. This CDR3 has 14 residues. The trim removed 4 bases at V and 5 bases at J, leaving 3 bases unmatched. Germline CDR1 and CDR2: MNHNS and SASEGT. CDR3 protein: CASSVRDRNEKLFF. CDR3 in DNA: TGTGCCAGCAGTGTCCGGGACAGGAATGAAAAACTGTTTTTT.

The V and J genes are TRBV5-6 and TRBJ2-7, with D possibly TRBD1 on 5 matching bases. With 3 bases removed from V and 3 bases from J, the gap between germline ends came to 19 bases. CDR3 length: 16 residues. Looked up from germline, CDR1 is SGHDT and CDR2 is YYEEEE. CDR3 residues: CASSSMTDRPHYEQYF. The CDR3 DNA reads as TGTGCCAGCAGCTCGATGACAGACCGACCCCACTACGAGCAGTACTTC.

The V call is TRBV2, the J call TRBJ1-2, with a tentative D call TRBD1 (6 bases). The CDR3 covers 13 residues. Looked up from germline, CDR1 is SNHLY and CDR2 is FYNNEI. Trimming left V 4 bases short and J 5 bases short, with 11 bases between. CDR3 in amino acids: CASSVGAVYGYTF. The CDR3 DNA reads TGTGCCAGCAGTGTGGGGGCCGTTTATGGCTACACCTTC.

This chain links TRBV7-4 with TRBJ1-1, with TRBD1 identical over 7 bases. The germline V gene has CDR1 SGHVT and CDR2 SQSDAQ. CDR3 size: 16 residues. Germline trimming cut 2 bases from V and 1 base from J; bases unmatched to any gene: 7. This chain's CDR3 is CASSLPPGGPNTEAFF. The CDR3 nucleotides read TGTGCCAGCAGCTTACCCCCAGGGGGGCCGAACACTGAAGCTTTCTTT.

V gene TRBV7-9 combines with J gene TRBJ2-7; 7 bases line up with TRBD2. Germline lookup yields CDR1 SEHNR and CDR2 FQNEAQ (reference sequence). V lost 4 bases to trimming and J lost 3 bases; unmatched junction nucleotides: 3. The CDR3 sequence is 13 residues long. CDR3: CASSYGEGYEQYF. The DNA for the CDR3 is TGTGCCAGCAGCTACGGGGAGGGCTACGAGCAGTACTTC.

V and J are TRBV10-3 and TRBJ1-3, with TRBD1 matching over 7 bases. The germline V gene encodes CDR1 ENHRY and CDR2 SYGVKD. This CDR3 region has 16 residues. V shed 6 bases and J 3 bases; nucleotides not matched to a gene: 11. Here the CDR3 reads CAIREGSWTGGNTIYF. The CDR3 region has the DNA TGTGCCATCAGGGAAGGATCCTGGACAGGTGGAAACACCATATATTTT.

The chain uses TRBV7-2 and TRBJ1-2; D call uncertain. The V and J ends lost 5 bases and 3 bases respectively, with 13 bases between them. Germline-derived CDR1 and CDR2 are SGHTA and FQGNSA. The CDR3 spans 14 residues. In DNA, the CDR3 is TGTGCCAGCAGCCCCCGGACGGAGGACTATGGCTACACCTTC. Its translation: CASSPRTEDYGYTF. The whole variable domain, remainder taken from reference TRBV7-2 and TRBJ1-2, is GAGVSQSPSNKVTEKGKDVELRCDPISGHTALYWYRQSLGQGLEFLIYFQGNSAPDKSGLPSDRFSAERTGGSVSTLTIQRTQQEDSAVYLCASSPRTEDYGYTFGSGTRLTVV.

This rearrangement joins TRBV9 to TRBJ2-1; D is possibly TRBD2 (5 bases). Germline CDR1 and CDR2: SGDLS and YYNGEE. The V and J ends lost 2 bases and 9 bases respectively, with 9 bases between them. CDR3 size: 12 residues. This CDR3 reads CASSVRGGEQFF. CDR3 coding DNA: TGTGCCAGCAGCGTCCGTGGAGGTGAGCAGTTCTTC.

The chain joins TRBV19 to TRBJ2-1; TRBD2 might be the D (7 bases). Germline V gene data show CDR1 as LNHDA and CDR2 as SQIVND (reference sequence). With 7 bases removed from V and 2 bases from J, the gap between germline ends came to 21 bases. The CDR3 loop spans 17 amino acids. CDR3: CASKGRGAARTYNEQFF. The CDR3 DNA reads as TGTGCCAGTAAGGGTCGGGGGGCGGCACGTACCTACAATGAGCAGTTCTTC.

The chain combines TRBV6-1 with TRBJ2-7; 9 bases line up with TRBD1. J lost 3 bases, V lost 3 bases, and 9 bases had no gene match. This CDR3 contains 16 residues. Germline assignment: CDR1 MNHNS and CDR2 SASEGT. CDR3 protein: CASSDHLNRGLYEQYF. CDR3 DNA sequence: TGTGCCAGCAGTGATCACTTAAACAGGGGGCTCTACGAGCAGTACTTC.

This clone was detected once. This chain links TRBV27 with TRBJ1-5, with D tentatively TRBD1 (5 bases). Germline lookup yields CDR1 MNHEY and CDR2 SMNVEV (reference sequence). V was clipped by 4 bases and J by 4 bases, with 5 bases between them. This CDR3 contains 12 residues. The CDR3 here is CASSSGNQPQHF. CDR3 nucleotides: TGTGCCAGCAGTTCAGGGAATCAGCCCCAGCATTTT.

The V and J genes are TRBV15 and TRBJ1-2, with a weak D call TRBD1 (5 bases). CDR3 length: 14 residues. V lost 4 bases and J lost 14, with 23 bases in between. Looked up from germline, CDR1 is LNHNV and CDR2 is YYDKDF (reference sequence). The CDR3 DNA is TGTGCCACCAGCAAGATTGACAGTGAACTCCGATATACCTTC. Its protein is CATSKIDSELRYTF.

This rearrangement joins TRBV27 to TRBJ2-2; 8 nucleotides line up with TRBD1. Germline lookup yields CDR1 MNHEY and CDR2 SMNVEV (reference sequence). The CDR3 has 18 amino acids. V was pared by 3 bases and J by 6 bases, with 15 bases of the junction left unmatched. The CDR3 sequence is CASSFRAGGLIRPGELFF. The CDR3 DNA reads TGTGCCAGCAGTTTCAGGGCAGGGGGCTTGATTAGGCCCGGGGAGCTGTTTTTT.

CDR3 in amino acids: CASSYSTWTDYGYTF. CDR3 nucleotides: TGTGCCAGCAGTTACTCGACGTGGACAGACTATGGCTACACCTTC. The J gene is TRBJ1-2, the V gene TRBV6-5; a possible D gene is TRBD1 (6 bases). The ends were cut back, 0 bases at V and 3 bases at J, with 11 bases in the middle. The CDR3 loop spans 15 amino acids. Germline CDR1 reads MNHEY; CDR2 reads SVGAGI.

CDR3 in amino acids: CASSQDERNTIYF. The DNA of the CDR3 is TGCGCCAGCAGCCAAGATGAGCGAAACACCATATATTTT. This chain joins TRBV4-3 and TRBJ1-3; D is unclear. V was shortened by 0 bases and J by 5 bases, with 5 bases between the two germline ends. The germline V gene has CDR1 LGHNA and CDR2 YSLEER. This CDR3 contains 13 residues.

J is TRBJ2-7 and V is TRBV27, with D perhaps TRBD1 (5 bases). V lost 1 base to trimming and J lost 2 bases, with 15 bases between them. This CDR3 contains 16 residues. Germline-derived CDR1 and CDR2 are MNHEY and SMNVEV (reference sequence). The CDR3 nucleotides read TGTGCCAGCAGTTTATTGGGGCAGTCTGGGCCCTACGAGCAGTACTTC. Its protein product is CASSLLGQSGPYEQYF.

CDR3 loop: CASSFIADSSPLHF. In nucleotides, the CDR3 is TGTGCCAGCAGCTTTATAGCGGATAGTTCACCCCTCCACTTT. V gene TRBV5-4 combines with J gene TRBJ1-6; D gene uncertain. The CDR3 has 14 residues. The germline V gene encodes CDR1 SGHNT and CDR2 YYREEE (reference sequence). The germline V and J ends were trimmed by 2 bases and 9 bases, with 12 bases remaining between them.

The chain has TRBV21-1 and TRBJ1-4. TRBV21-1 is designated a pseudogene. This CDR3 has 17 residues. The DNA for the CDR3 is TGTGCCAGCAGCAAAGCTGGGGGGAGGGGAACTAATGAAAAACTGTTTTTT. This sequence encodes CASSKAGGRGTNEKLFF.

The rearrangement uses TRBV10-2 and TRBJ1-6; 8 nucleotides align to TRBD1. V gave up 8 bases and J gave up 10 bases; unmatched junction bases: 10. Germline-derived CDR1 and CDR2 are WSHSY and SAAADI. The CDR3 sequence is 14 residues long. CDR3 residues: CASAKPTGESPLHF. As DNA, the CDR3 is TGCGCCAGCGCGAAACCGACAGGGGAGTCACCCCTCCACTTT.

This clone appeared a single time. The chain is built from TRBV5-6 and TRBJ1-2; weak D call: TRBD1 (5 bases). The V gene's germline CDR1 is SGHDT and CDR2 YYEEEE. The CDR3 length is 17 residues. V was shortened by 2 bases and J by 0 bases, with 17 bases between the two germline ends. CDR3 residues: CASSFGAGLTSNYGYTF. The CDR3 nucleotides read TGTGCCAGCAGCTTCGGGGCGGGACTAACCTCTAACTATGGCTACACCTTC.

The CDR3 DNA reads as TGTGCCAGCAGTGAAAATTGGGACAGGCACTATGGCTACACCTTC. Residues: CASSENWDRHYGYTF. The rearrangement uses TRBV2 and TRBJ1-2, with 8 bases lining up with TRBD1. Losses at the gene ends were 2 bases for V and 3 bases for J; bases not matched to a gene: 5. Germline-derived CDR1 and CDR2 are SNHLY and FYNNEI. This CDR3 region has 15 residues.

The V call is TRBV20-1, the J call TRBJ1-2; no reliable D call. Germline-derived CDR1 and CDR2 are DFQATT and SNEGSKA (reference sequence). The CDR3 is 9 residues long. The V end lost 6 bases, the J end lost 12 bases, and 11 bases lay between the germline ends. The CDR3 bases are TGCAGTGCCGCTTCCGGGGACACCTTC. This translates into CSAASGDTF.

This clone was found once. The J gene is TRBJ1-3, the V gene TRBV21-1; the table's D call of TRBD1 was not tested on the DNA. TRBV21-1 is a pseudogene segment. This CDR3 comprises 16 residues. CDR3 protein: CASSLRTGSPGNTIYF. CDR3 nucleotides: TGTGCCAGCAGCCTCCGGACAGGGTCACCTGGAAACACCATATATTTT.

This clone was seen a handful of times. The rearrangement links TRBV4-1 to TRBJ2-7; D might be TRBD2 (5 bases). This CDR3 is 17 amino acids long. Deletions cut 1 base from V and 5 bases from J, with 21 bases between. Germline V gene sequence: CDR1 MGHRA, CDR2 YSYEKL. CDR3 DNA sequence: TGCGCCAGCAGCCAAGGAGGGAACGTGGCTTCACCGAACGAGCAGTACTTC. This translates into CASSQGGNVASPNEQYF.

This clone was recorded only once. V usage is TRBV21-1 and J usage is TRBJ1-2; the D call of TRBD1 is as the table states it, not checked on the DNA. TRBV21-1 constitutes a pseudogene. This CDR3 comprises 14 residues. The CDR3: CASSKKQGERGYTF. CDR3 coding DNA: TGTGCCAGCAGCAAAAAACAGGGAGAGCGCGGCTACACCTTC.